The source of this T cell receptor beta chain is a study of T cells after yellow fever vaccination. Overall study results and limits: Researchers cautioned that FACS-sorted repertoires could harbor abundant clonotypes contaminating from the bulk population. The secondary response showed a weaker magnitude and a faster peak, day 5 versus 15.

Template switching by 5'RACE produced TCR cDNA, adding a universal primer site and UMIs. TCRdb ran MiXCR on the 5' RACE reads and lists one entry per CDR3 protein. Among around 600,000 distinct CDR3 sequences listed, 9% to 15% were seen once. The CDR3 sequence is 15 residues long. V was trimmed by 8 bases and J by 0 bases, leaving 17 bases between them. CDR1 MNHEY and CDR2 SMNVEV come from the germline V gene (reference sequence). Concerning this clonotype: Antigen unknown.

Source: PBMCs, taken on the day of the yellow fever booster vaccination. The rearrangement uses TRBV27 and TRBJ2-7; D may be TRBD2 (5 bases). This sequence originates from a man in his thirties or forties who received the YFV17D yellow fever vaccine. Here the CDR3 DNA reads TGTGCCAGCGGACCGGGGTCCTCCAGCTCCTACGAGCAGTACTTC. It is translated as CASGPGSSSSYEQYF.